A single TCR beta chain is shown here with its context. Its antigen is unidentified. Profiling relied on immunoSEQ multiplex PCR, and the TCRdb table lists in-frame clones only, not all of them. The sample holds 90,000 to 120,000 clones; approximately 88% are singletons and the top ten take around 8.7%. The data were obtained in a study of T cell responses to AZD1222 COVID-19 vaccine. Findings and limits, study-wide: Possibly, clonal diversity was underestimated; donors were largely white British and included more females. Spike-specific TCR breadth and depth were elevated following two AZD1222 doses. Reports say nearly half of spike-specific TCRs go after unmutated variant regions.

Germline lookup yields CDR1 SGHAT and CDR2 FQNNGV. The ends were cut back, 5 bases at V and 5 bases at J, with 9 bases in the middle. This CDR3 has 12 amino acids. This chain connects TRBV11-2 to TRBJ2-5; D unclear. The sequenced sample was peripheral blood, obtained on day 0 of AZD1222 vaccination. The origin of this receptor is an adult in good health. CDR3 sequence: CASSPIRETQYF. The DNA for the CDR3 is TGTGCCAGCAGCCCCATAAGGGAGACCCAGTACTTC.